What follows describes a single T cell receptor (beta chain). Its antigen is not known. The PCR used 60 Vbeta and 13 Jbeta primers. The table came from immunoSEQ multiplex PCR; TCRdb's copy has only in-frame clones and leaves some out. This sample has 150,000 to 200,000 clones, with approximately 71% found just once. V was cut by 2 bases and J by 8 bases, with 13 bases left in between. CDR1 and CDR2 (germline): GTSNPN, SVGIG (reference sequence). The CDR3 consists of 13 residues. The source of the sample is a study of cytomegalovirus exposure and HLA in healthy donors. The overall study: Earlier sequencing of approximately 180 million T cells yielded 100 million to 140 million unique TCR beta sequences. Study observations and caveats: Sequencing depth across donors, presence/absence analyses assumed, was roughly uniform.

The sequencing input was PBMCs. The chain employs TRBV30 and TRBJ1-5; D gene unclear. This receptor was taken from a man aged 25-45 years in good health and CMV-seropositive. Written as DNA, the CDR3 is TGTGCCTGGAGTCGGGGTATGAAGGAGCCCCAGCATTTT. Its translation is CAWSRGMKEPQHF.